This T cell receptor (beta chain) was retrieved from a study of cytomegalovirus exposure and HLA in healthy donors. Amplification used 60 Vbeta primers and 13 Jbeta primers. The data were produced by immunoSEQ multiplex PCR, yet TCRdb's version contains in-frame clones alone and is incomplete. This sample has around 190,000 clones, with less than 80% found just once. V lost 1 base to trimming and J lost 7 bases, with 7 bases between them. Germline V gives CDR1 SGHTA, CDR2 FQGTGA. The CDR3 runs 13 residues. The sequenced sample was PBMCs. This TCR derives from a woman aged 40 to 50 in good health and CMV-seronegative. The gene calls are TRBV7-3 and TRBJ2-2; tentative D call: TRBD1 (6 bases). The CDR3 DNA follows: TGTGCCAGCAGCTTAAAAGGGGGCGGGGAGCTGTTTTTT. It is translated as CASSLKGGGELFF.